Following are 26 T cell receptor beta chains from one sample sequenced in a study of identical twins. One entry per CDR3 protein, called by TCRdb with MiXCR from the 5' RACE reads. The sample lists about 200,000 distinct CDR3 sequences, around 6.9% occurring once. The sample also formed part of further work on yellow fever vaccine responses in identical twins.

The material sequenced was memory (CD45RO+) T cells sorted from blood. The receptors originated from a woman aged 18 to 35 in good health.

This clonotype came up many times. The CDR3 reads CASSSRQEGRTEAFF. CDR3 sequence (DNA): TGCGCCAGCAGCTCTCGACAGGAGGGACGTACTGAAGCTTTCTTT. The chain couples TRBV5-1 to TRBJ1-1, with a possible D match to TRBD1 (6 bases). From germline, CDR1 is SGHRS and CDR2 YFSETQ. Trimming stripped 3 bases from V and 5 bases from J, with 17 bases between. The CDR3 consists of 15 residues.

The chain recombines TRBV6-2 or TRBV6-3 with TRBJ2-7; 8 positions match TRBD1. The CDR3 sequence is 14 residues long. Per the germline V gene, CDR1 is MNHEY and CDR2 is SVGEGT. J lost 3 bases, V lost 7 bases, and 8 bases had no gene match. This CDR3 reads CASNPRTGFYEQYF. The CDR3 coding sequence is TGTGCCAGCAACCCAAGGACAGGGTTCTACGAGCAGTACTTC.

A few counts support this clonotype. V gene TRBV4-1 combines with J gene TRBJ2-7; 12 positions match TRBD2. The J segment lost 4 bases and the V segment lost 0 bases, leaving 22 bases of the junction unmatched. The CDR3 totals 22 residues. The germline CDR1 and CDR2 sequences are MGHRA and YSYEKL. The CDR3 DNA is TGCGCCAGCAGCCAAGATCTGTTGCCCCTTCCCTCCTCGACTAGCGGGAGATACGAGCAGTACTTC. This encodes CASSQDLLPLPSSTSGRYEQYF.

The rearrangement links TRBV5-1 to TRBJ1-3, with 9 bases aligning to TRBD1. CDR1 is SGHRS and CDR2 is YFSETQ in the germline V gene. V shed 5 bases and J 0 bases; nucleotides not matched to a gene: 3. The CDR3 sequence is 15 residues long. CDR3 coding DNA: TGCGCCAGCAGAGTGACAGGGGGCTCTGGAAACACCATATATTTT. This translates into CASRVTGGSGNTIYF. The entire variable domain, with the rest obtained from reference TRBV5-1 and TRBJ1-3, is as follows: KAGVTQTPRYLIKTRGQQVTLSCSPISGHRSVSWYQQTPGQGLQFLFEYFSETQRNKGNFPGRFSGRQFSNSRSEMNVSTLELGDSALYLCASRVTGGSGNTIYFGEGSWLTVV.

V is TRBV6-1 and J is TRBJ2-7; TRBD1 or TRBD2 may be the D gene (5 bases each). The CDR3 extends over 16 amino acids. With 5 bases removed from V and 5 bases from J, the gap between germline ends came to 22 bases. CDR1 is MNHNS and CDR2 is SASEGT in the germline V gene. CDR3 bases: TGTGCCAGCAGTCTCAAACTAGGGGCCAGTTCGAACGAGCAGTACTTC. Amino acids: CASSLKLGASSNEQYF.

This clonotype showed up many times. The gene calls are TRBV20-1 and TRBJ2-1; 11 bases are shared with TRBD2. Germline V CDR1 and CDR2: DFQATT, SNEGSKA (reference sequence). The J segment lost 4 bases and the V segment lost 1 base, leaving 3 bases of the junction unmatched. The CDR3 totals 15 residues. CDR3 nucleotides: TGCAGTGCTAGAGCTAGGACTAGCGGGTACAATGAGCAGTTCTTC. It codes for CSARARTSGYNEQFF.

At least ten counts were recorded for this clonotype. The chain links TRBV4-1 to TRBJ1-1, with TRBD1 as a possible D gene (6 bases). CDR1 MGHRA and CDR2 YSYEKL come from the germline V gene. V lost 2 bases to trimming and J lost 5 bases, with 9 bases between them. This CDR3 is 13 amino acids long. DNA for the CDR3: TGCGCCAGCAGCCAAACAGGGAATACTGAAGCTTTCTTT. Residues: CASSQTGNTEAFF.

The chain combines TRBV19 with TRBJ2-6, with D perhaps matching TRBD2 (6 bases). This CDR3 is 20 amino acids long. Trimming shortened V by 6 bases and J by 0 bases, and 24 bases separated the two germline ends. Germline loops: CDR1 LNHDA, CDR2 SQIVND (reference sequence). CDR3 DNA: TGTGCCAGTAGCCCCCCCGGTGGGGGAGGCTATAACTCTGGGGCCAACGTCCTGACTTTC. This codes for CASSPPGGGGYNSGANVLTF.

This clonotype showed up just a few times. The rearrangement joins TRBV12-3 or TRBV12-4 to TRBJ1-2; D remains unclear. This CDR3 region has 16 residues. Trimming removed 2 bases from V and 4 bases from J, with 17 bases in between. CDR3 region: CASSLKTRRRSYGYTF. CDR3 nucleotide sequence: TGTGCCAGCAGTTTAAAGACGCGTCGGAGGTCCTATGGCTACACCTTC.

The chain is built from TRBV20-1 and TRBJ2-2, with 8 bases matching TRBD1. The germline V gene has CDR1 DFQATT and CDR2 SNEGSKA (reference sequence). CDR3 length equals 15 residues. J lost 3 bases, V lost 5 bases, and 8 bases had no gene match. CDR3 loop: CSAQRQGQDTGELFF. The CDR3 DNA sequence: TGCAGTGCTCAGCGCCAGGGACAGGACACCGGGGAGCTGTTTTTT.

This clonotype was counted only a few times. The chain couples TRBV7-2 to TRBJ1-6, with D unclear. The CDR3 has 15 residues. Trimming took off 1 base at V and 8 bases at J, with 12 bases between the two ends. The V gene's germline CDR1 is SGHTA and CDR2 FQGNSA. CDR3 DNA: TGTGCCAGCAGCTTAGATACCCGACGTGATTCACCCCTCCACTTT. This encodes CASSLDTRRDSPLHF.

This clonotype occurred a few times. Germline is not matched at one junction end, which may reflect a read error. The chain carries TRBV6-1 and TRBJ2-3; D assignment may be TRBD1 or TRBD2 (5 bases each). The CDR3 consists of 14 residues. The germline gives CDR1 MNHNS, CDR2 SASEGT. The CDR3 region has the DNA TGTGCCAGCAGTCAACGGGGCCTCACAGAGACGCAGTATTTT. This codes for CASSQRGLTETQYF.

The CDR3 here is CASSPYPWSFAGIGQFF. The CDR3 nucleotides are TGTGCCAGCAGTCCATACCCTTGGAGTTTCGCGGGTATTGGGCAGTTCTTC. V is TRBV27 and J is TRBJ2-1; a possible D gene is TRBD2 (5 bases). The V gene lost 5 bases and the J gene lost 12 bases, with 29 bases spanning the gap. Germline CDR1 reads MNHEY; CDR2 reads SMNVEV (reference sequence). The CDR3 extends over 17 amino acids.

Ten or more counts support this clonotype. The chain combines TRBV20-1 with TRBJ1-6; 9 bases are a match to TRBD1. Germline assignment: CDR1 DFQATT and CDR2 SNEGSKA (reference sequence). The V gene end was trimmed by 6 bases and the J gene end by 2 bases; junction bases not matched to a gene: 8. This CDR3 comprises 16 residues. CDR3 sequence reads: CSATGQGSPYNSPLHF. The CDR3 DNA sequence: TGCAGTGCCACGGGACAGGGAAGTCCCTATAATTCACCCCTCCACTTT.

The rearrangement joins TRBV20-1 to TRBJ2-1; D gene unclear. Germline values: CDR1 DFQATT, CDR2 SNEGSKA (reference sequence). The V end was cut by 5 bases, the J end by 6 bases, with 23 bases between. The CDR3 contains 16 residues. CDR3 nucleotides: TGCAGTGCTCTGCCCGTCCGACTCCGAAGCACCAATGAGCAGTTCTTC. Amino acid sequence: CSALPVRLRSTNEQFF.

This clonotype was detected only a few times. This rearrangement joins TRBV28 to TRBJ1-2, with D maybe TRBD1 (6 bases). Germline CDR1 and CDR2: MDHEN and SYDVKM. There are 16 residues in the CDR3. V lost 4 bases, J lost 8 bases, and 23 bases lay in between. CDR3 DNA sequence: TGTGCCAGCAGTTCAAGCGCGGCGGGGGGCGCAGGAGGCTACACCTTC. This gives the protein CASSSSAAGGAGGYTF.

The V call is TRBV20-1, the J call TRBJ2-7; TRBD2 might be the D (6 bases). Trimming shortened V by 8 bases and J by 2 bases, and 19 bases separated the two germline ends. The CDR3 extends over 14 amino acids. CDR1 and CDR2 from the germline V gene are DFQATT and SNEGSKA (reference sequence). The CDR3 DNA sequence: TGCAGTACGCGGGGTCTCCAATTTCCCTACGAGCAGTACTTC. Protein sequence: CSTRGLQFPYEQYF.

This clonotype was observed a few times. The DNA for the CDR3 is TGTGCCATCAGTGCAGCCCGGGACAGGGACACCGGGGAGCTGTTTTTT. This translates into CAISAARDRDTGELFF. The V gene is TRBV10-3, the J gene TRBJ2-2; 9 positions agree with TRBD1. After removal of 4 bases from V and 3 bases from J, the junction contained 6 bases not matched to a gene. The CDR3 runs to 16 residues. Germline-derived CDR1 and CDR2 are ENHRY and SYGVKD.

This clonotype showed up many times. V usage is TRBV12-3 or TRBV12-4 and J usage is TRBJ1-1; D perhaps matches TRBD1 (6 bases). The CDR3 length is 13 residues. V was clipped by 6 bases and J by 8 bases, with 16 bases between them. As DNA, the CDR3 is TGTGCCAGCAGCCTACCGGGGGGCGCAGAAGCTTTCTTT. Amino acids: CASSLPGGAEAFF.

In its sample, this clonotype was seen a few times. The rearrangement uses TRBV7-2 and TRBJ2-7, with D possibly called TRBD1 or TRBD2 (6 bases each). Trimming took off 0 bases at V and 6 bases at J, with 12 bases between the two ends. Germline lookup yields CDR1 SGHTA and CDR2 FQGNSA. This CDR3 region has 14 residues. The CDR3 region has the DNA TGTGCCAGCAGCTTAGCCTTCCGGGGGCCCGAGCAGTACTTC. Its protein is CASSLAFRGPEQYF. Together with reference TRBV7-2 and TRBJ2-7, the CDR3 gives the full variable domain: GAGVSQSPSNKVTEKGKDVELRCDPISGHTALYWYRQSLGQGLEFLIYFQGNSAPDKSGLPSDRFSAERTGGSVSTLTIQRTQQEDSAVYLCASSLAFRGPEQYFGPGTRLTVT.

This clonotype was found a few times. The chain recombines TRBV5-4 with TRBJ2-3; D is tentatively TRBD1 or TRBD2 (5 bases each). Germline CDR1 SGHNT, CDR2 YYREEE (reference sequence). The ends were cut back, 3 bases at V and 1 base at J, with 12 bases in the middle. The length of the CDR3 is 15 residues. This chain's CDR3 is CASSSGPRGTDTQYF. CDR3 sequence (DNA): TGTGCCAGCAGCTCGGGACCCCGGGGCACAGATACGCAGTATTTT.

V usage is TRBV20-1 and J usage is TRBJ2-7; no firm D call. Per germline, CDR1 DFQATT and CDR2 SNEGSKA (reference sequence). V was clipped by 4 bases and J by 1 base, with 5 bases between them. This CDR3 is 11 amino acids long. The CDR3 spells CSATSSYEQYF. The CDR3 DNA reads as TGCAGTGCTACAAGTTCCTACGAGCAGTACTTC.

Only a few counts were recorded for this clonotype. CDR3 amino acids: CASSLGSGTGPTDTQYF. DNA for the CDR3: TGTGCCAGCAGCTTGGGATCCGGGACAGGGCCCACAGATACGCAGTATTTT. The V call is TRBV5-5, the J call TRBJ2-3; TRBD1 aligns across 9 bases. This CDR3 spans 17 amino acids. Germline CDR1 is SGHKS and CDR2 is YYEKEE (reference sequence). The V and J ends lost 0 bases and 2 bases, in that order; junction bases with no gene match: 7. Using reference TRBV5-5 and TRBJ2-3 for the parts outside the CDR3, the full variable domain is DAGVTQSPTHLIKTRGQQVTLRCSPISGHKSVSWYQQVLGQGPQFIFQYYEKEERGRGNFPDRFSARQFPNYSSELNVNALLLGDSALYLCASSLGSGTGPTDTQYFGPGTRLTVL.

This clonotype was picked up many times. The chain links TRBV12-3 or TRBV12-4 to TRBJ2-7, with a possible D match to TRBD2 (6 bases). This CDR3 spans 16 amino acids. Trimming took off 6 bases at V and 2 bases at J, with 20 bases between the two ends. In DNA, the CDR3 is TGTGCCAGCAGCTTGGGTTTGGGGGGTTTAACCTACGAGCAGTACTTC. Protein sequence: CASSLGLGGLTYEQYF.

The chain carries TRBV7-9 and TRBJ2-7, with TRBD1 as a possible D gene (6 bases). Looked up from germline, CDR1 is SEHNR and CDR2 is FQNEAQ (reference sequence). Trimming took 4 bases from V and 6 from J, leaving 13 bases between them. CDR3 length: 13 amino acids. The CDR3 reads CASSYRVPPEQYF. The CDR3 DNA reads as TGTGCCAGCAGCTACAGGGTCCCCCCCGAGCAGTACTTC.

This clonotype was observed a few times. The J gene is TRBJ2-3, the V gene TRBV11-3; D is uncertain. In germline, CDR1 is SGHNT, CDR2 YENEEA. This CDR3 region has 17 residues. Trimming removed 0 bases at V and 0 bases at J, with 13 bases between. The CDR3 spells CASSLDRGPSSTDTQYF. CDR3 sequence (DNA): TGTGCCAGCAGCTTAGACCGTGGTCCTTCTAGCACAGATACGCAGTATTTT.